Listed below are T cell receptor beta chains from one sample, sequenced in a study of blood T cell repertoires in COVID-19. Data came from immunoSEQ multiplex PCR; TCRdb stores just in-frame clones and leaves some out. The sample includes under 250,000 clones, 65% to 90% of them seen just once. The sample was peripheral blood. These receptors were obtained from a man aged 50 to 60 with COVID-19, enrolled during active disease. The CDR3 runs from the conserved cysteine through the conserved F or W. The D gene is left open where the match is weak. Clone size is given for some rows only: seen once, a few or many times, or a class if the clone is expanded.

j_call v_call clone_size d_call cdr3_nt cdr3_aa
TRBJ2-3 TRBV6-2/TRBV6-3 . TRBD2 TGTGCCAGCAGTTACCCCCAGCGGGGGGGCACAGATACGCAGTATTTT CASSYPQRGGTDTQYF
TRBJ1-5 TRBV7-2 . TRBD1 TGTGCCAGCAGCTCAGGGACAGTGGGCAATCAGCCCCAGCATTTT CASSSGTVGNQPQHF
TRBJ2-1 TRBV7-9 . . TGTGCCAGCAGCTTAGGGGCAGGGTGGACCTACAATGAGCAGTTCTTC CASSLGAGWTYNEQFF
TRBJ1-1 TRBV21-1 once . TGTGCCAGCAACCGACAGGGTTTAACTGAAGCTTTCTTT CASNRQGLTEAFF
TRBJ1-4 TRBV27 . TRBD1 TGTGCCAGCAGTTTATTCGCCAGGGGGGATGAAAAACTGTTTTTT CASSLFARGDEKLFF
TRBJ2-4 TRBV7-2 . . TGTGCCAGCAGCTTAGTAGGACTCGGGAACATTCAGTACTTC CASSLVGLGNIQYF
TRBJ1-4 TRBV5-4 . TRBD1 TGTGCCAGCAGCTTCCAGGGGGGTACTGAAAAACTGTTTTTT CASSFQGGTEKLFF
TRBJ1-2 TRBV2 . TRBD1 TGTGCCAGCAGTGGACCGACAGGGGACTATGGCTACACCTTC CASSGPTGDYGYTF
TRBJ1-4 TRBV28 once . TGTGCCACCCTGGTTAGGGGTGAAAAACTGTTTTTT CATLVRGEKLFF
TRBJ1-1 TRBV7-9 few TRBD1 TGTGCCAGCAGCCCCGGGACAGGGGCGGGAAGCACTGAAGCTTTCTTT CASSPGTGAGSTEAFF
TRBJ1-1 TRBV6-1 . . TGTGCCAGCAGTGAATGGTTATGGCAGGGTCAGATGAACACTGAAGCTTTCTTT CASSEWLWQGQMNTEAFF
TRBJ2-3 TRBV14 . . TGTGCCAGCAGCCAAATTGCACGAGCGGTAGACACAGATACGCAGTATTTT CASSQIARAVDTDTQYF
TRBJ2-2 TRBV7-3 . TRBD1 TGTGCCAGCAGCTCCATGACAGGGTTTAACGGGGAGCTGTTTTTT CASSSMTGFNGELFF
TRBJ2-7 TRBV19 . TRBD1 TGTGCCAGTAGTCTTCGGGGGACAGGGAACGACGAGCAGTACTTC CASSLRGTGNDEQYF
TRBJ2-2 TRBV7-2 . TRBD2 TGTGCCAGCAGCTTAGGCGCGGGGGGGAACACCGGGGAGCTGTTTTTT CASSLGAGGNTGELFF
TRBJ1-5 TRBV5-8 . . TGTGCCAGCAAGCCAGGGTTCAATCAGCCCCAGCATTTT CASKPGFNQPQHF
TRBJ2-7 TRBV19 once TRBD2 TGTGCCAGTAGTCAAGAGGCACTAGCGGAGGGGGAGCAGTACTTC CASSQEALAEGEQYF
TRBJ2-4 TRBV6-6 . TRBD1 TGTGCCAGCAGACAGGGGGGCAAAAACATTCAGTACTTC CASRQGGKNIQYF
TRBJ2-3 TRBV6-6 . TRBD1 TGTGCCAGCAGTCTTACCGGGACAGGGAAAAATACGCAGTATTTT CASSLTGTGKNTQYF
TRBJ1-5 TRBV2 . . TGTGCCAGCAGTGTTAGCGGGCAGGAGTTTCATAGCAATCAGCCCCAGCATTTT CASSVSGQEFHSNQPQHF
TRBJ1-2 TRBV7-2 . . TGTGCCAGCAGCGCAACCAAAGCCTATGGCTACACCTTC CASSATKAYGYTF
TRBJ2-5 TRBV11-2 . TRBD2 TGTGCCAGCAGCTTCCCCTTTGATAGCGGGAGGGCCCAAGAGACCCAGTACTTC CASSFPFDSGRAQETQYF
TRBJ1-1 TRBV27 . . TGTGCCAGCAGTCCCCCGGGCCGGGGTTGGAGCGCTGAAGCTTTCTTT CASSPPGRGWSAEAFF
TRBJ1-1 TRBV7-9 . . TGTGCCAGCAGCGGCGGAGTTGCGAACACTGAAGCTTTCTTT CASSGGVANTEAFF
TRBJ2-2 TRBV9 . TRBD2 TGTGCCAGCAGCCTGCTAGCGGGGACGAACACCGGGGAGCTGTTTTTT CASSLLAGTNTGELFF
TRBJ1-1 TRBV5-1 . . TGCGCCAGCAGCTTGGTTAACCTTGGAGGGGCCAACACTGAAGCTTTCTTT CASSLVNLGGANTEAFF
TRBJ1-5 TRBV6-2/TRBV6-3 . . TGTGCCAGCAGCTCGGACAGTTGGCGCAATCAGCCCCAGCATTTT CASSSDSWRNQPQHF
TRBJ2-7 TRBV6-5 . . TGTGCCAGCAGTTACAGGGGCTCCTACGAGCAGTACTTC CASSYRGSYEQYF
TRBJ2-1 TRBV9 once TRBD2 TGTGCCAGCAGTTCCGGGACTAGCGGGGGGAGCTCCTACAATGAGCAGTTCTTC CASSSGTSGGSSYNEQFF
TRBJ2-3 TRBV19 . TRBD1 TGTGCCAGTAGTAACCGACAGGGGGGCACAGATACGCAGTATTTT CASSNRQGGTDTQYF
TRBJ2-5 TRBV5-1 . . TGCGCCAGCAGCCCTGACGGGGGATGGGAGGAGACCCAGTACTTC CASSPDGGWEETQYF
TRBJ1-3 TRBV2 . . TGTGCCAGCAGTGGGGCAGATTCAGGAAACACCATATATTTT CASSGADSGNTIYF
TRBJ2-7 TRBV5-1 . TRBD2 TGCGCCAGCAGCCCGGGACTAGCGGGATCCTACGAGCAGTACTTC CASSPGLAGSYEQYF
TRBJ1-2 TRBV5-8 . . TGTGCCAGCAGCTTAGAACGGGGATTTTACTATGGCTACACCTTC CASSLERGFYYGYTF
TRBJ2-7 TRBV3-1/TRBV3-2 . TRBD2 TGTGCCAGCAGCCAAACCATAGCGGGTGAGCAGTACTTC CASSQTIAGEQYF
TRBJ2-4 TRBV5-5 . TRBD1 TGTGCCAGCAGCTTGGGGGCAGGGGGCTTCGCCAAAAACATTCAGTACTTC CASSLGAGGFAKNIQYF
TRBJ1-2 TRBV19 . . TGTGCCAGTGCCCCCGGAGACTATGGCTACACCTTC CASAPGDYGYTF
TRBJ2-1 TRBV18 . TRBD2 TGTGCCAGCTCACCGAGCGTGGGCGGGGGGTACAATGAGCAGTTCTTC CASSPSVGGGYNEQFF
TRBJ1-4 TRBV7-7 . . TGTGCCAGCAGACTCGATTGCGGGGCTGGTGAAAAACTGTTTTTT CASRLDCGAGEKLFF
TRBJ2-7 TRBV27 few TRBD2 TGTGCCAGCAGTTTAATCGGACTAGCGGGAAACTACGAGCAGTACTTC CASSLIGLAGNYEQYF
TRBJ1-4 TRBV28 . . TGTGCCAGCAGTTTCCCTCCGGGGGAGAAACTGTTTTTT CASSFPPGEKLFF
TRBJ2-1 TRBV30 . TRBD2 TGTGCCTGGAGTGTACGGAGCGGGAGTGTCAATGAGCAGTTCTTC CAWSVRSGSVNEQFF
TRBJ2-7 TRBV27 . TRBD1 TGTGCCAGCAGTTCCACCGGGACAGTCACCTACGAGCAGTACTTC CASSSTGTVTYEQYF
TRBJ2-1 TRBV5-4 . TRBD1 TGTGCCAGCAGCAAATGGGGACAGGGTTACAATGAGCAGTTCTTC CASSKWGQGYNEQFF
TRBJ1-3 TRBV7-9 . . TGTGCCAGCAGCCATTCGGGTAGCGCGTCTGGAAACACCATATATTTT CASSHSGSASGNTIYF
TRBJ2-7 TRBV2 . . TGTGCCAGCAATGGGCAGCACGAGCAGTACTTC CASNGQHEQYF
TRBJ2-7 TRBV19 . TRBD2 TGTGCCAGTATGGTCTCAGCGGGAGGGAATCCATACGAGCAGTACTTC CASMVSAGGNPYEQYF
TRBJ2-3 TRBV4-2 . TRBD2 TGTGCCAGCAGCCCGAGTCTAGCGGGGGGACAAGATACGCAGTATTTT CASSPSLAGGQDTQYF
TRBJ1-2 TRBV28 . . TGTGCCAGCAGTTTATTGCAGGACTCTAACTATGGCTACACCTTC CASSLLQDSNYGYTF
TRBJ1-2 TRBV15 . TRBD1 TGTGCCACCAGCAGGAGGCTGGACAGGGGCTATGGCTACACCTTC CATSRRLDRGYGYTF
TRBJ2-3 TRBV7-3 . TRBD2 TGTGCCAGCAGCAAAGGGACTAGCGGGAGTTCAGATACGCAGTATTTT CASSKGTSGSSDTQYF
TRBJ1-6 TRBV7-3 . TRBD1 TGTGCCAGCAGTTCGACAGGGGGTAGTGATTCACCCCTCCACTTT CASSSTGGSDSPLHF
TRBJ1-2 TRBV5-4 . TRBD1 TGTGCCAGCAGTTTGACAGGGAGGGATGGCTACACCTTC CASSLTGRDGYTF
TRBJ1-5 TRBV19 . . TGTGCCAGTAGCGAGGGTTGGGTGAATCAGCCCCAGCATTTT CASSEGWVNQPQHF
TRBJ2-7 TRBV2 once TRBD2 TGTGCCAGCATGACTAGCATCTCCTACGAGCAGTACTTC CASMTSISYEQYF
TRBJ1-5 TRBV6-2/TRBV6-3 once . TGTGCCAGCACCCCAGGTACAGATTATCAGCCCCAGCATTTT CASTPGTDYQPQHF
TRBJ1-6 TRBV9 . . TGTGCCAGCAGCCTCCTTGGGCAGGGGAATTCACCCCTCCACTTT CASSLLGQGNSPLHF
TRBJ1-2 TRBV14 few . TGTGCCAGCAGCCAAGCCGCGAGACAGGAGGATGGCTACACCTTC CASSQAARQEDGYTF
TRBJ1-4 TRBV3-1/TRBV3-2 . TRBD1 TGTGCCAGCAGCCCCCCCACCGGGACAGGGGCGGGTGGTATTGAAAAACTGTTTTTT CASSPPTGTGAGGIEKLFF